This record covers a single T cell receptor beta chain. Sequence at one end of the junction differs from germline and may be a read error. The authors' processing: Reference gene primer amplification yielded estimated nucleated cell counts. TCRdb keeps only in-frame clones here, not all; method: immunoSEQ multiplex PCR. V and J calls and clone size are those listed in that table; D and trimming were worked out from the DNA. The sample shows about 62,000 clones, about nine tenths of them seen only once. The sample originates from a study of blood T cell repertoires in COVID-19. Study background: Collection of acute and convalescent COVID-19 samples took place in the United States, Italy and Spain. Sources were T cells, B-cell-depleted T cells, or PBMCs; the material itself was cDNA or gDNA.

Germline V lookup: CDR1 LNHDA, CDR2 SQIVND (reference sequence). The CDR3 has 12 residues. The TCR originated in a woman older than 75 with acute or convalescent COVID-19. Sequencing used peripheral blood. The chain combines TRBV19 with TRBJ2-3; a weak D match, TRBD2 (5 bases). As DNA, the CDR3 is TGTGCCAGTAGTCTCCCGCAAATTCCGGACTGGTTT. This sequence encodes CASSLPQIPDWF.